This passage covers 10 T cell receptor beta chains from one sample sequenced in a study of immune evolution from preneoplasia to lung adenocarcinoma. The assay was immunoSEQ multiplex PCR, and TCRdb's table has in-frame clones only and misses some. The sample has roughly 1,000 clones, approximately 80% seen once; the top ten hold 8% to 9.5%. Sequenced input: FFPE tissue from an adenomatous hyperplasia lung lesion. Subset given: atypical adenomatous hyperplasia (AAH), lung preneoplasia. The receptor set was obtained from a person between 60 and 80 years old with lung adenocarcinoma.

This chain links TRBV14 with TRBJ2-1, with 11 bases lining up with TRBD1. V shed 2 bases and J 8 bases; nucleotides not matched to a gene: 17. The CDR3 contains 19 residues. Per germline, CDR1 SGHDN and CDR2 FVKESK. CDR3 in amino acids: CASSQRIKGQGETVDEQFF. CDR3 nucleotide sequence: TGTGCCAGCAGCCAAAGGATCAAGGGACAGGGGGAAACTGTTGATGAGCAGTTCTTC. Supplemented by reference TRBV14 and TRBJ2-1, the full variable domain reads EAGVTQFPSHSVIEKGQTVTLRCDPISGHDNLYWYRRVMGKEIKFLLHFVKESKQDESGMPNNRFLAERTGGTYSTLKVQPAELEDSGVYFCASSQRIKGQGETVDEQFFGPGTRLTVL.

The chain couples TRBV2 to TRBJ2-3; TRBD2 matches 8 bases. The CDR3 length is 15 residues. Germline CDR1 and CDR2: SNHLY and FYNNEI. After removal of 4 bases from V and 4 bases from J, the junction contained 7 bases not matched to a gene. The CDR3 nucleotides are TGTGCCAGCAGTGTGCACGGGAGGGCGGCAGATACGCAGTATTTT. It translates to CASSVHGRAADTQYF.

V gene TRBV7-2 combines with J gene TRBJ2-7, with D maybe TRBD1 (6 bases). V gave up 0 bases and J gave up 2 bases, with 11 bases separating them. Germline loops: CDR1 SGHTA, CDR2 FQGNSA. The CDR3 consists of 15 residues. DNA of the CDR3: TGTGCCAGCAGCTTAGCTGCAGGGGTGACCTACGAGCAGTACTTC. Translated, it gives CASSLAAGVTYEQYF.

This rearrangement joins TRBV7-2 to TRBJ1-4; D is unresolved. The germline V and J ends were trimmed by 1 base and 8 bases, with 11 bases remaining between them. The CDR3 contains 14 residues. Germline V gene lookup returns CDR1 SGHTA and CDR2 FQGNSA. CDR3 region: CASSLEAPGEKLFF. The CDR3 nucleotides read TGTGCCAGCAGCTTAGAGGCCCCGGGGGAAAAACTGTTTTTT.

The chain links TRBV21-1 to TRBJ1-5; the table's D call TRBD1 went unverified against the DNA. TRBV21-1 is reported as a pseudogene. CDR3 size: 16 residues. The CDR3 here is CASSNLPGRINQPQHF. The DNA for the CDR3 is TGTGCCAGCAGCAACCTTCCTGGCAGGATCAATCAGCCCCAGCATTTT.

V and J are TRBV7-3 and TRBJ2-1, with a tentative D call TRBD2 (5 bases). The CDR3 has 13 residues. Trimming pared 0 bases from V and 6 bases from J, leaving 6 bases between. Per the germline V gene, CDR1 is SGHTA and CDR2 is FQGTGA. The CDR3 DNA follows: TGTGCCAGCAGCTTAACTGGACTCAATGAGCAGTTCTTC. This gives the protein CASSLTGLNEQFF.

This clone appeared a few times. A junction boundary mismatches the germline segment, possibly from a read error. CDR3 nucleotides: TGCTCCAGCAGCAAAGACAGGGAACGATCCTACAATGAGCAGTTCTTC. Translated: CSSSKDRERSYNEQFF. V gene TRBV5-1 combines with J gene TRBJ2-1; 7 bases are shared with TRBD1. The germline V gene encodes CDR1 SGHRS and CDR2 YFSETQ. CDR3 size: 16 residues.

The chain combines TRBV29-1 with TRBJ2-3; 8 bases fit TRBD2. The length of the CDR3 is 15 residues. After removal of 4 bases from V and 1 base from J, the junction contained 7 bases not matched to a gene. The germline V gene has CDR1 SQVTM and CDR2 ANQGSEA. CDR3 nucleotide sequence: TGCAGCGTTGCCGAAAGCGGGGGCGGCACAGATACGCAGTATTTT. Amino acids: CSVAESGGGTDTQYF.

The CDR3 DNA reads TGCGCCAGCAGCCAAGATCCCGGGAGTTTCGGCTATGGCTACACCTTC. Translating it yields CASSQDPGSFGYGYTF. This chain uses TRBV4-1 with TRBJ1-2; D is ambiguous. CDR1 and CDR2 (germline): MGHRA, YSYEKL. V was pared by 0 bases and J by 4 bases, with 15 bases between. This CDR3 spans 16 amino acids.

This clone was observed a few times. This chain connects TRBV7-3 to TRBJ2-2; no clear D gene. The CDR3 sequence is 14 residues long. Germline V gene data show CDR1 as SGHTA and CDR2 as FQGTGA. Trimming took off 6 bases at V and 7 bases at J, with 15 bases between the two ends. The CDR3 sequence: CASRPQRWGGELFF. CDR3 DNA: TGTGCCAGCAGGCCCCAGAGGTGGGGCGGGGAGCTGTTTTTT.